This T cell receptor (beta chain) was documented in a study of blood T cell repertoires in COVID-19. Authors' processing steps: From reference gene primer amplification, estimates of nucleated cell counts were derived. Only in-frame clones appear in the TCRdb table, and some are missing; sequencing was by immunoSEQ multiplex PCR. V, J and clone size derive from that table, while D and trimming were established from the DNA sequence. This table holds around 200,000 clones, 75% to 90% found once. Sequenced input: peripheral blood. The receptor comes from a woman between 40 and 50 years old with acute or convalescent COVID-19.

CDR3 amino acids: CASSLQGGEQYF. The CDR3 DNA sequence: TGTGCCAGCAGCTTACAGGGGGGTGAGCAGTACTTC. This chain uses TRBV11-3 with TRBJ2-7; maybe TRBD1 (7 bases). CDR1 is SGHNT, CDR2 YENEEA, per germline. Trimming pared 2 bases from V and 7 bases from J, leaving 9 bases between. This CDR3 spans 12 amino acids.